This T cell receptor (beta chain) was sequenced during a study of cytomegalovirus exposure and HLA in healthy donors. Study information: An early release of data contained approximately 80 million unique TCRs, which came from HLA-typed donors.

Primers: 60 Vbeta forward and 13 Jbeta reverse. This table comes from immunoSEQ multiplex PCR, and its TCRdb copy is limited to in-frame clones, with some not included. Of about 72,000 clones listed, approximately 82% were seen once; the top ten hold 1.5% to 2%. The CDR3 is 14 residues long. J lost 4 bases, V lost 6 bases, and 8 bases had no gene match. The germline V gene has CDR1 KGHSH and CDR2 LQKENI. Study results and caveats: In an earlier analysis, in 540 or so donors, most V segments appeared productive either ~87% or ~30% of the time. Immune exposure information comprised only CMV serostatus.

On this clone itself: Its antigen is currently unknown.

The chain recombines TRBV18 with TRBJ1-1; 7 positions agree with TRBD1. The sequence was obtained from a man in his late teens or twenties in good health and CMV-seronegative. Sequenced: PBMCs. CDR3 residues: CASSLGQVSTEAFF. As DNA, the CDR3 is TGTGCCAGCTCCCTTGGACAGGTCAGCACTGAAGCTTTCTTT.